This TCR beta chain was documented in a study of shared clonotypes between healthy human individuals. Study-wide background: Each donor contributed plates that comprised three CD4 naive, three CD4 memory, two CD8 naive and one CD8 memory.

General study results and limits: When compared with the clonotypes that were shared by all four sorted-subset donors, the non-shared clonotypes turned out to have lower generation probabilities. Deeper or shallower sequencing was expected to change how clonotypes are shared among donors.

In regard to this clone: The antigen remains undetermined.

The length of the CDR3 is 15 residues. V trimming: 0 bases; J trimming: 2 bases; junction bases outside the gene matches: 0. Germline CDR1 and CDR2: MNHEY and SMNVEV (reference sequence). Roughly 200 ng DNA, approximately 30,000 T cell genomes, went into each sorted-subset replicate PCR. The repertoire was sequenced with immunoSEQ multiplex PCR; TCRdb's copy has only in-frame clones and lacks some. The table records approximately 590,000 clones, around 95% of them present only once. Selected positively for CCR7 and CD45RO-negative, naive CD8 cells excluded terminally differentiated effector memory CD45RA+ cells.

The sequenced sample was naive CD8+ T cells sorted from blood. This TCR derives from a woman in her 30s in good health. This rearrangement joins TRBV27 to TRBJ2-7; 11 bases are shared with TRBD2. CDR3 residues: CASSLSSGRAYEQYF. Written as DNA, the CDR3 is TGTGCCAGCAGTTTATCTAGCGGGAGGGCCTACGAGCAGTACTTC.